Sequencing of this T cell receptor (beta chain) was carried out in a study of OX40 agonist ivuxolimab in advanced cancers. Study as a whole: The study treated patients with ivuxolimab, an agonistic anti-OX40 (CD134) antibody. In three patients, partial responses were observed, one with hepatocellular carcinoma and two with cutaneous melanoma. General study results and limits: CD4+ and CD8+ blood T cells expanded clonally by week 6 at 0.1 to 3.0 mg/kg.

In the case of this clone: Its antigen is still unknown.

Assay: immunoSEQ multiplex PCR; the TCRdb copy retains only in-frame clones and omits some. The repertoire holds about 64,000 clones, with around 80% as singletons. Trimming shortened V by 6 bases and J by 4 bases, and 14 bases separated the two germline ends. CDR3 length equals 14 residues. Germline loops: CDR1 SGDLS, CDR2 YYNGEE. This sequence joins TRBV9 and TRBJ2-1, with D possibly TRBD2 on 6 matching bases. The starting material was CD4+ or CD8+ T cells sorted from blood, obtained in a trial of the OX40 agonist ivuxolimab. The TCR originated in an adult with an advanced solid tumor such as melanoma, head and neck, liver or kidney cancer. The CDR3 sequence is CASTVGEVYNEQFF. The CDR3 DNA follows: TGTGCCAGCACCGTGGGGGAGGTTTACAATGAGCAGTTCTTC.